This TCR beta chain was profiled in a study of vaccination effects on CD4 cells after COVID-19. Study overall: Subjects were given two BNT162b2 or mRNA-1273 vaccine doses. The study, taken as a whole, reports: Clones from infection and from vaccination both contracted markedly late after vaccination.

Repertoires were generated with immunoSEQ multiplex PCR, while TCRdb's copy carries only in-frame clones and drops some. This table holds tens of thousands of clones, around three quarters found once. Remarks on this clone: Its cognate antigen is unknown.

The CDR3 has 12 amino acids. The V end was cut by 5 bases, the J end by 7 bases, with 10 bases between. Germline CDR1 LGHNT, CDR2 FRNRAP. Expansion with viral peptide pools was applied to antigen-specific CD4+ T cells by the ViraFEST assay prior to sequencing. Following a 10-day culture, CD4+ T cells were purified. Vaccinees lacked prior SARS-CoV-2 infection and tested negative for nucleocapsid antibodies. The culture medium for two million PBMC per well included 10 IU/ml IL-2 and 9.5 to 10 ug/ml peptides. The authors exchanged half the medium for IL-2 medium on days 3 and 7. Specimen: CD4+ T cells from PBMCs cultured with HCoV-OC43 spike peptides, collected before COVID-19 vaccination. The subset here: HCoV-OC43 spike overlapping peptide pool stimulation. The chain joins TRBV12-5 to TRBJ2-3, with D possibly matching TRBD1 (6 bases). This TCR was sampled from a human donor who received a COVID-19 vaccine. CDR3 coding DNA: TGTGCTAGTGGTCCGGGGACAAATACGCAGTATTTT. Translating it yields CASGPGTNTQYF.